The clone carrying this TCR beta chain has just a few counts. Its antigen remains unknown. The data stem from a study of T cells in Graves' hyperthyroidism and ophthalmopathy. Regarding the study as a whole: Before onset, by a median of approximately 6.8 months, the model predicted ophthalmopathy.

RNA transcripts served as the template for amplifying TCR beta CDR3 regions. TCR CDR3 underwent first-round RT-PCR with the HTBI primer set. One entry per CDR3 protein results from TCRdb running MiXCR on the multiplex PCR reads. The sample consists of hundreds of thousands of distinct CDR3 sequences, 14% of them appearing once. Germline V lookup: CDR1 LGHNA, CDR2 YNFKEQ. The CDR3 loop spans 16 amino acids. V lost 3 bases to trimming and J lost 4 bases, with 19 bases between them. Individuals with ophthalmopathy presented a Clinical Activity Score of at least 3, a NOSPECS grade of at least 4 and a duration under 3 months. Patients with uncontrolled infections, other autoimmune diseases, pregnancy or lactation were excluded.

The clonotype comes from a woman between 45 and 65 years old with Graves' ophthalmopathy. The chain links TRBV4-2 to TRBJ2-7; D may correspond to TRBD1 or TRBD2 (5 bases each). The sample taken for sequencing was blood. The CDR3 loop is CASSHRDGEKPYEQYF. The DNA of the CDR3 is TGTGCCAGCAGCCACCGGGACGGAGAAAAACCTTACGAGCAGTACTTC.